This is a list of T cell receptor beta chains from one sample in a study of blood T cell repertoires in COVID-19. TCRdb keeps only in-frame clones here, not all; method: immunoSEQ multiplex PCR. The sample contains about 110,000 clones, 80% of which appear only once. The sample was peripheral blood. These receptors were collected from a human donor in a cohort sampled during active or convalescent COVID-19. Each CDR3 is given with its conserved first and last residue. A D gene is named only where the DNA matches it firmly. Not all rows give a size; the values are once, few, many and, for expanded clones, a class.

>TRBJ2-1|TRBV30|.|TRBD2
TGTGCCTGGAGTCCACGAGGGACTAACTATAATGAGCAGTTCTTC
CAWSPRGTNYNEQFF
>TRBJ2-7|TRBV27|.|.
TGTGCCAGCAGTTTCATGCGGGGTCACGAGCAGTACTTC
CASSFMRGHEQYF
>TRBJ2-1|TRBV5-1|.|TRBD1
TGCGCCAGCAGCAAAGACGGGACAGGGGGTAACAATGAGCAGTTCTTC
CASSKDGTGGNNEQFF
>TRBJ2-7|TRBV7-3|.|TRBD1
TGTGCCAGCAGCTCCCGGGTCAGGGGGCTTTTCAATGAGCAGTACTTC
CASSSRVRGLFNEQYF
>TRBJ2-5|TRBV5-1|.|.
TGCGCCAGCAGCGTTGGGGGGACGCAAGAGACCCAGTACTTC
CASSVGGTQETQYF
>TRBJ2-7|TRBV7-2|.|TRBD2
TGTGCCAGCAGCTCCACCGGGACTAGCGTAGAGGAGCAGTACTTC
CASSSTGTSVEEQYF
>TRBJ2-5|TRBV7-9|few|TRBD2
TGTGCCAGCAGCTTAGGGACTAGCGGGGAGACCCAGTACTTC
CASSLGTSGETQYF
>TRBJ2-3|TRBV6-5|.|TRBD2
TGTGCCAGCAGACAAGCGGGGGGGAGTGATACGCAGTATTTT
CASRQAGGSDTQYF
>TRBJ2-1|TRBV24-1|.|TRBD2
TGTGCCACCGGGGGGCTAGCGGGAGATCCCCCCTACAATGAGCAGTTCTTC
CATGGLAGDPPYNEQFF
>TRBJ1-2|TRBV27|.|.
TGTGCCAGCAGTTTTGGGCAGGGTTTATTCTATGGCTACACCTTC
CASSFGQGLFYGYTF
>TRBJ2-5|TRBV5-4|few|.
TGTGCCAGCAGCCGACCGGGACTCCAAGAGACCCAGTACTTC
CASSRPGLQETQYF
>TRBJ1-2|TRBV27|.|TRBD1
TGTGCCAGCAGTTTATTAGGACAGGGAGCCTATGGCTACACCTTC
CASSLLGQGAYGYTF
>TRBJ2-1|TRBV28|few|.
TGTGCCAGCACCCCCATCGGATCTAGGTGGTCCGATGAGCAGTTCTTC
CASTPIGSRWSDEQFF